This record looks at one T cell receptor beta chain sequence and its context. Its antigen is undetermined. This entry comes from a study of lymphopenia after photon versus proton radiotherapy. Overall study findings and caveats: Relative stability marked proton patients; photon patients lost diversity and naive cells. Survival link was tested only in deceased patients; proton benefit remains a possibility. After the lymphocyte nadir, photon-treated repertoires showed oligoclonal expansion, especially of CD8+ Temra cells. Larger post-nadir TCR diversity loss correlated inversely with survival in deceased patients.

Generated by immunoSEQ multiplex PCR, the TCRdb table keeps only in-frame clones and is missing some. The table records tens of thousands of clones, about four fifths of them present only once. The V and J ends lost 0 bases and 4 bases, in that order; junction bases with no gene match: 11. The CDR3 contains 18 residues. Germline V gene data show CDR1 as SGHNT and CDR2 as YENEEA. The chain uses TRBV11-3 and TRBJ2-1; 8 bases align to TRBD2. The starting material was peripheral blood, obtained from a patient treated with photon-based radiotherapy. The TCR sequence derives from a middle-aged man with gastric cancer. CDR3 protein: CASSLDLPTSATYNEQFF. CDR3 in DNA: TGTGCCAGCAGCTTAGATTTGCCGACTAGCGCTACATACAATGAGCAGTTCTTC.